This T cell receptor (beta chain) emerged from a study of blood T cell repertoires in COVID-19. In terms of age and location, participants ranged from about 18 to 95 years and lived in about two dozen US areas. The assay was immunoSEQ multiplex PCR, and TCRdb's table has in-frame clones only and misses some. Here the sample spans roughly 200,000 clones, approximately 86% being singletons. This CDR3 comprises 15 residues. J was trimmed by 6 bases and V by 1 base; bases with no gene match: 6. Looked up from germline, CDR1 is LGHDT and CDR2 is YNNKEL (reference sequence). In this sample, this clone turned up once.

The sample consisted of PBMCs or T cells enriched from blood (not recorded which). The clonotype was recovered from a woman aged 40 to 50 in a cohort exposed to, infected with or recovered from COVID-19 (not recorded which). This chain links TRBV3-1 (or the pseudogene TRBV3-2) with TRBJ2-1; 7 bases map to TRBD2. CDR3 bases: TGTGCCAGCAGCCAAGGACGGGGGGAAGTCAATGAGCAGTTCTTC. This gives the protein CASSQGRGEVNEQFF.